Below, 18 T cell receptor beta chains from the same sample are listed, as sequenced in a study of blood T cell repertoires in COVID-19. The data were produced by immunoSEQ multiplex PCR, yet TCRdb's version contains in-frame clones alone and is incomplete. Among under 250,000 clones listed, just under 90% were seen once. Sequenced: peripheral blood. These receptors came from a man under 40 with COVID-19, enrolled during active disease.

The chain has TRBV18 and TRBJ1-2; TRBD1 aligns across 9 bases. This CDR3 spans 14 amino acids. Germline CDR1 and CDR2: KGHSH and LQKENI. V was clipped by 6 bases and J by 6 bases; unmatched bases: 8. The chain's CDR3 is CASSPGQGTDGYTF. The CDR3 DNA follows: TGTGCCAGCTCCCCAGGACAGGGGACGGATGGCTACACCTTC.

This chain joins TRBV19 and TRBJ1-1; tentatively, D is TRBD1 (5 bases). Germline V gene lookup returns CDR1 LNHDA and CDR2 SQIVND (reference sequence). The CDR3 is made up of 16 amino acids. V was clipped by 4 bases and J by 1 base, with 16 bases between them. The CDR3 loop is CASSTTPRAGNTEAFF. Written as DNA, the CDR3 is TGTGCCAGTAGTACCACCCCCAGGGCCGGGAACACTGAAGCTTTCTTT. The full variable domain, its missing parts supplied by reference TRBV19 and TRBJ1-1, is DGGITQSPKYLFRKEGQNVTLSCEQNLNHDAMYWYRQDPGQGLRLIYYSQIVNDFQKGDIAEGYSVSREKKESFPLTVTSAQKNPTAFYLCASSTTPRAGNTEAFFGQGTRLTVV.

This clone was detected only a few times. The chain couples TRBV4-1 to TRBJ1-1, with a weak D call TRBD1 (6 bases). V was trimmed by 5 bases and J by 2 bases, leaving 15 bases between them. This CDR3 is built from 15 residues. CDR1 and CDR2 from the germline V gene are MGHRA and YSYEKL. Written as DNA, the CDR3 is TGCGCCAGCAGCACCCGACAGGAGATAAACACTGAAGCTTTCTTT. This translates into CASSTRQEINTEAFF.

The chain is built from TRBV6-6 and TRBJ2-7; the D gene is possibly TRBD1 (6 bases). The CDR3 runs to 15 residues. The ends were cut back, 5 bases at V and 2 bases at J, with 16 bases in the middle. CDR1 and CDR2 from the germline V gene are MNHNY and SVGAGI (reference sequence). The CDR3 spells CASSVQYRVPYEQYF. The CDR3 DNA reads TGTGCCAGCAGTGTACAATACAGGGTTCCCTACGAGCAGTACTTC.

V is TRBV7-2 and J is TRBJ2-1, with D possibly being TRBD2 (5 bases). CDR1 SGHTA and CDR2 FQGNSA come from the germline V gene. Trimming cost V 6 bases and J 7 bases, with 19 bases left between them. This CDR3 has 15 residues. The CDR3 DNA reads as TGTGCCAGCAGTCCACGTCGGGGATATGGGAATGAGCAGTTCTTC. As protein: CASSPRRGYGNEQFF.

This clone was counted once. CDR3 DNA: TGTGCCAGCAGCGCGGACAGCCTTAATTCACCCCTCCACTTT. Translating it yields CASSADSLNSPLHF. The chain couples TRBV9 to TRBJ1-6; D is perhaps TRBD1 (6 bases). CDR3 length: 14 residues. Germline V lookup: CDR1 SGDLS, CDR2 YYNGEE. V dropped 3 bases and J dropped 6 bases, with 10 bases sitting between them.

The chain couples TRBV4-3 to TRBJ1-1; no clear D. CDR1 LGHNA and CDR2 YSLEER come from the germline V gene. V was trimmed by 0 bases and J by 0 bases, leaving 11 bases between them. The CDR3 contains 16 residues. In nucleotides, the CDR3 is TGCGCCAGCAGCCAAGATCATCACGGGATGAACACTGAAGCTTTCTTT. It specifies CASSQDHHGMNTEAFF.

The J gene is TRBJ1-2, the V gene TRBV4-3, with 7 bases identical to TRBD1. The CDR3 has 14 residues. The germline V gene encodes CDR1 LGHNA and CDR2 YSLEER. J lost 4 bases, V lost 1 base, and 3 bases had no gene match. The CDR3, as DNA: TGCGCCAGCAGCCAAGGGGGGACAGTCTATGGCTACACCTTC. Its protein product is CASSQGGTVYGYTF.

This clone has a single count. The chain's CDR3 is CASSVGAVGNTGELFF. CDR3 DNA: TGTGCCAGCAGCGTTGGGGCGGTTGGGAACACCGGGGAGCTGTTTTTT. The chain links TRBV7-7 to TRBJ2-2; TRBD1 is a possible D gene (5 bases). V lost 5 bases and J 1 base, leaving 14 bases between the germline ends. Germline V gene data show CDR1 as SSHAT and CDR2 as FNYEAQ (reference sequence). The CDR3 covers 16 residues.

The V gene is TRBV6-5, the J gene TRBJ2-1; 10 bases are a match to TRBD2. CDR1 and CDR2 from the germline V gene are MNHEY and SVGAGI. CDR3 size: 14 residues. With V trimmed by 5 bases and J by 7 bases, 5 bases remained unmatched. CDR3: CASSKRGGSNEQFF. For the CDR3, the DNA is TGTGCCAGCAGTAAGCGGGGGGGCTCTAATGAGCAGTTCTTC.

This chain connects TRBV18 to TRBJ2-3, with 12 bases that match TRBD2. The junction had 2 bases not matched to a gene; V was cut back by 5 bases and J by 2 bases. Germline lookup yields CDR1 KGHSH and CDR2 LQKENI. The CDR3 spans 15 residues. The CDR3 sequence is CASSRLAGDTDTQYF. CDR3 in DNA: TGTGCCAGCTCAAGACTAGCGGGGGACACAGATACGCAGTATTTT.

J is TRBJ1-3 and V is TRBV7-9, with D uncertain. V lost 5 bases to trimming and J lost 1 base, with 9 bases between them. This CDR3 has 14 residues. Looked up from germline, CDR1 is SEHNR and CDR2 is FQNEAQ (reference sequence). CDR3 sequence (DNA): TGTGCCAGCAGCCTCCCGGGTTCTGGAAACACCATATATTTT. Residues: CASSLPGSGNTIYF.

This chain joins TRBV7-2 and TRBJ2-3; D might be TRBD2 (5 bases). V lost 8 bases and J lost 6, with 18 bases in between. The CDR3 has 14 residues. CDR1 SGHTA and CDR2 FQGNSA come from the germline V gene. The CDR3 sequence: CASSPQSPGDTQYF. CDR3 coding DNA: TGTGCCAGCTCCCCCCAAAGCCCGGGGGATACGCAGTATTTT. The full variable domain, its missing parts supplied by reference TRBV7-2 and TRBJ2-3, is GAGVSQSPSNKVTEKGKDVELRCDPISGHTALYWYRQSLGQGLEFLIYFQGNSAPDKSGLPSDRFSAERTGGSVSTLTIQRTQQEDSAVYLCASSPQSPGDTQYFGPGTRLTVL.

The J gene is TRBJ2-2, the V gene TRBV6-2 or TRBV6-3; no clear D gene. The CDR3 extends over 14 amino acids. CDR1 is MNHEY, CDR2 SVGEGT, per germline. V was clipped by 2 bases and J by 4 bases, with 8 bases between them. The CDR3 DNA follows: TGTGCCAGCAGTTACCAGGTGGCCACCGGGGAGCTGTTTTTT. It yields the protein CASSYQVATGELFF.

The chain joins TRBV6-2 or TRBV6-3 to TRBJ1-5; 8 bases are shared with TRBD1. CDR1 is MNHEY and CDR2 is SVGEGT in the germline V gene. V lost 6 bases, J lost 1 base, and 5 bases stayed unmatched. The CDR3 runs 15 residues. The CDR3 sequence is CASSQGQASNQPQHF. The DNA for the CDR3 is TGTGCCAGCAGCCAGGGACAGGCAAGCAATCAGCCCCAGCATTTT.

V gene TRBV5-4 combines with J gene TRBJ2-2, with unresolved D. This CDR3 region has 13 residues. Deletions cut 5 bases from V and 3 bases from J, with 8 bases between. Looked up from germline, CDR1 is SGHNT and CDR2 is YYREEE (reference sequence). The DNA of the CDR3 is TGTGCCAGCAGTCTATACTACACCGGGGAGCTGTTTTTT. This gives the protein CASSLYYTGELFF. The variable domain in full, completed from reference TRBV5-4 and TRBJ2-2, reads ETGVTQSPTHLIKTRGQQVTLRCSSQSGHNTVSWYQQALGQGPQFIFQYYREEENGRGNFPPRFSGLQFPNYSSELNVNALELDDSALYLCASSLYYTGELFFGEGSRLTVL.

The chain recombines TRBV4-3 with TRBJ2-7; maybe TRBD2 (6 bases). Trimming stripped 0 bases from V and 7 bases from J, with 13 bases between. CDR1 and CDR2 (germline): LGHNA, YSLEER. CDR3 size: 14 residues. The CDR3 spells CASSQETAGGEQYF. The CDR3 coding sequence is TGCGCCAGCAGCCAAGAAACCGCTGGGGGGGAGCAGTACTTC.

The chain uses TRBV27 and TRBJ1-5; 9 positions match TRBD1. V gave up 2 bases and J gave up 5 bases; unmatched junction bases: 4. The germline V gene has CDR1 MNHEY and CDR2 SMNVEV (reference sequence). The CDR3 contains 15 residues. CDR3 amino acids: CASSLGQGSYQPQHF. The CDR3 region has the DNA TGTGCCAGCAGTTTAGGACAGGGGTCCTATCAGCCCCAGCATTTT.